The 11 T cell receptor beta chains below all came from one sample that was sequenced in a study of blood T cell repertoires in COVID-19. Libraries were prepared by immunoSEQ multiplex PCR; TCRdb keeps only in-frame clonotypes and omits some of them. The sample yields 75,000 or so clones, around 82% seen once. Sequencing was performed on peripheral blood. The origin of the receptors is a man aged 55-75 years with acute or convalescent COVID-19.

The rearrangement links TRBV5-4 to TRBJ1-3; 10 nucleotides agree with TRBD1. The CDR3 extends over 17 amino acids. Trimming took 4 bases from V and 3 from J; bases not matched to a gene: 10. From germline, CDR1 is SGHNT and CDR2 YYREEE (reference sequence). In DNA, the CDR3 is TGTGCCAGCAGCCTCGGGACAGGGGCCGGTGTTGGAAACACCATATATTTT. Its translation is CASSLGTGAGVGNTIYF.

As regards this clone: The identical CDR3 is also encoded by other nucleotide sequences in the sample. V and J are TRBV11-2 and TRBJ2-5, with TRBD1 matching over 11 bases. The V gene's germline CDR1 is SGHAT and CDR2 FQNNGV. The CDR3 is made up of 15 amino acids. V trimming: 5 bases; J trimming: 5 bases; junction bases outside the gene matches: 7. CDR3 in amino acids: CASSQRRTGGETQYF. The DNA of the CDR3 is TGTGCCAGCAGCCAAAGACGGACAGGGGGCGAGACCCAGTACTTC.

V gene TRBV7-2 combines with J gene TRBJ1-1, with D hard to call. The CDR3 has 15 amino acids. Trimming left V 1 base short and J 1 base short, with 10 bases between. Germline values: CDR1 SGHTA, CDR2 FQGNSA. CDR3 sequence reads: CASSLGLFPNTEAFF. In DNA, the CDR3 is TGTGCCAGCAGCTTAGGGCTCTTTCCGAACACTGAAGCTTTCTTT.

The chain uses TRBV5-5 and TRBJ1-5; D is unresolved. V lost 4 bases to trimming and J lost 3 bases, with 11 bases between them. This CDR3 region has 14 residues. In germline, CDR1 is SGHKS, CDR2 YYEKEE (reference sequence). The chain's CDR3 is CASSTTGVNQPQHF. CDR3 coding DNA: TGTGCCAGCAGCACTACCGGGGTCAATCAGCCCCAGCATTTT. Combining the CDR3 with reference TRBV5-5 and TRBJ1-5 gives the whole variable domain DAGVTQSPTHLIKTRGQQVTLRCSPISGHKSVSWYQQVLGQGPQFIFQYYEKEERGRGNFPDRFSARQFPNYSSELNVNALLLGDSALYLCASSTTGVNQPQHFGDGTRLSIL.

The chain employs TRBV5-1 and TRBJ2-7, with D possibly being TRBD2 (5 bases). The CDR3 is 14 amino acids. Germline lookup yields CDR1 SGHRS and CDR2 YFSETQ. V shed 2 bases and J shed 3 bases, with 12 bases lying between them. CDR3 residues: CASSFEGALYEQYF. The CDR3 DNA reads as TGCGCCAGCAGCTTCGAGGGAGCCCTCTACGAGCAGTACTTC.

This chain's CDR3 is CASSIGPRTSDEQYF. The CDR3 DNA sequence: TGTGCCAGTAGTATTGGCCCAAGAACTAGCGACGAGCAGTACTTC. V usage is TRBV19 and J usage is TRBJ2-7; 7 bases align to TRBD2. The CDR3 is 15 residues long. V trimming: 3 bases; J trimming: 5 bases; junction bases outside the gene matches: 10. Germline V lookup: CDR1 LNHDA, CDR2 SQIVND (reference sequence).

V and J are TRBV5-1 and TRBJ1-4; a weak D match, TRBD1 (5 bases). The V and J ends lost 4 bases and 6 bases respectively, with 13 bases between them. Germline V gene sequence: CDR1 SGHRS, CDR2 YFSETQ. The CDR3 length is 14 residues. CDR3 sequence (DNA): TGCGCCAGCAGCGATCAGGGTGGAGATGAAAAACTGTTTTTT. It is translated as CASSDQGGDEKLFF.

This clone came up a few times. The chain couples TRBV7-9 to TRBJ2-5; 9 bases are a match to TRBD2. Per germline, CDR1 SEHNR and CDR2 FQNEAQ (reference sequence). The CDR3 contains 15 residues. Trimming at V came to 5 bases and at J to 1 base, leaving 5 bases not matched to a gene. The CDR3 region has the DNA TGTGCCAGCAGCGGACTAGCGACCACCCAAGAGACCCAGTACTTC. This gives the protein CASSGLATTQETQYF.

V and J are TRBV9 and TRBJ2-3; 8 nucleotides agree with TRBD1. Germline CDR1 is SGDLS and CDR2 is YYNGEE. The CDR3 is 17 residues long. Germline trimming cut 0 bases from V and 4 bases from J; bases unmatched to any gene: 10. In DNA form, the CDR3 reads TGTGCCAGCAGCGTAGCTACCCAGGGGGCAGGGTCAGATACGCAGTATTTT. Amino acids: CASSVATQGAGSDTQYF.

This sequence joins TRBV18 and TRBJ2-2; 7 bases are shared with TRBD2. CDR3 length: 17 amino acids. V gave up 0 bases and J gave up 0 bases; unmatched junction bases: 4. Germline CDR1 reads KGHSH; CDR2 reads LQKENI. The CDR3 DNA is TGTGCCAGCTCACCACCGCAGCGGGGTACGAACACCGGGGAGCTGTTTTTT. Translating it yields CASSPPQRGTNTGELFF.

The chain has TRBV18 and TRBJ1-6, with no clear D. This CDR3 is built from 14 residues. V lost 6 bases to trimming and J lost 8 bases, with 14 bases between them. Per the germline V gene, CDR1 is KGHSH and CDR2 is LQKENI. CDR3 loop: CASSPLAGDSPLHF. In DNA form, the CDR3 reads TGTGCCAGCTCCCCCCTAGCTGGGGATTCACCCCTCCACTTT.